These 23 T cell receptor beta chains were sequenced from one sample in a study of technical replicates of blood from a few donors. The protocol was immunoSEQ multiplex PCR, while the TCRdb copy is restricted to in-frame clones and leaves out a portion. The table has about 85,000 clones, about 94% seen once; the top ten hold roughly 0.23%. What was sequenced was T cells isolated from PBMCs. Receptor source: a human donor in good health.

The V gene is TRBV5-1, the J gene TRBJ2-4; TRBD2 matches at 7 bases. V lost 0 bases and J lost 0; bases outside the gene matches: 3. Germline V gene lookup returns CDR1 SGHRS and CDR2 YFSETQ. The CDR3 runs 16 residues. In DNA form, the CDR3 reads TGCGCCAGCAGCTTGGCGGCGGGAGTAGCCAAAAACATTCAGTACTTC. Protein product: CASSLAAGVAKNIQYF.

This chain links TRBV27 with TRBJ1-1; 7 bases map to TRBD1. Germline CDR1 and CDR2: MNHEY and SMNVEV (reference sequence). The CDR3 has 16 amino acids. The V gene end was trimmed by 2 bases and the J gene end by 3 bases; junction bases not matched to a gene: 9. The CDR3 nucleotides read TGTGCCAGCAGTTTAGGGCCAGGGGGTACTTACACTGAAGCTTTCTTT. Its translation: CASSLGPGGTYTEAFF.

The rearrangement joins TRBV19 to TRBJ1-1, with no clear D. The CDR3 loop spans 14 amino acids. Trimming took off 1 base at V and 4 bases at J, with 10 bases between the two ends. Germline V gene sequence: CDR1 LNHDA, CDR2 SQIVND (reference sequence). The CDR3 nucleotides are TGTGCCAGTAGTATAGTTGGCGGGCTCACTGAAGCTTTCTTT. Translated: CASSIVGGLTEAFF.

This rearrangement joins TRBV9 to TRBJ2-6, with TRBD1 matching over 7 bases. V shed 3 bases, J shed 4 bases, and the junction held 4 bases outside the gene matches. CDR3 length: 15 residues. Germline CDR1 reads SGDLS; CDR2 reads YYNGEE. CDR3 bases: TGTGCCAGCAGCGGCACAGGGGTCGGGGCCAACGTCCTGACTTTC. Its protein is CASSGTGVGANVLTF.

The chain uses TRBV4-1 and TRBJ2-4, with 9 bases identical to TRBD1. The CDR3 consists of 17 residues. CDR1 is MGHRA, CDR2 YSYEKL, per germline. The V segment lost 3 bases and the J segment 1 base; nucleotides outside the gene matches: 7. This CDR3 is CASSHPLGQGAKNIQYF. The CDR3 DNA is TGCGCCAGCAGCCACCCCCTCGGACAGGGGGCCAAAAACATTCAGTACTTC.

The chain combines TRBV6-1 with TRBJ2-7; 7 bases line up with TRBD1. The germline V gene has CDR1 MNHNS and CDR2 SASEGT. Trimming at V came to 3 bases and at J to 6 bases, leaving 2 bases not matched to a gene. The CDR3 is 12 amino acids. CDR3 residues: CASSDRTGEQYF. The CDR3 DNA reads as TGTGCCAGCAGTGACCGGACAGGCGAGCAGTACTTC.

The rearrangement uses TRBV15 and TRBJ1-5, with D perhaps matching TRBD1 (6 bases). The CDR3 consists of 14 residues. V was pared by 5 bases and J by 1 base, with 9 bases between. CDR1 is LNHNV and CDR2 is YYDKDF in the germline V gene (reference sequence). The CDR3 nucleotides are TGTGCCACCAGCGGGGGCGGGAGCAATCAGCCCCAGCATTTT. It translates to CATSGGGSNQPQHF.

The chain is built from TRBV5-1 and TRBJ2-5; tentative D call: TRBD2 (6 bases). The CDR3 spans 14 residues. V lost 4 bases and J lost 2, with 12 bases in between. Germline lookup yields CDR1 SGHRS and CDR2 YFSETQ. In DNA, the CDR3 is TGCGCCAGCAGCGCGACTAGAAATCAAGAGACCCAGTACTTC. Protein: CASSATRNQETQYF.

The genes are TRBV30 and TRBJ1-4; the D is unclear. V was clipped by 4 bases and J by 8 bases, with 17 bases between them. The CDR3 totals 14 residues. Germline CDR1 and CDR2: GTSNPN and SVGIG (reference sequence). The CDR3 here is CAWKPSRSREKLFF. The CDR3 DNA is TGTGCCTGGAAACCCAGTCGATCGAGGGAAAAACTGTTTTTT.

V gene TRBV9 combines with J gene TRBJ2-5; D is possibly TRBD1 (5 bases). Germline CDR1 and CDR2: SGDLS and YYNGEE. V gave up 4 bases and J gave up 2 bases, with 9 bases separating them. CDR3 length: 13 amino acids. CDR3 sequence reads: CASSTDRQETQYF. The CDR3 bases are TGTGCCAGCAGCACTGACAGACAAGAGACCCAGTACTTC.

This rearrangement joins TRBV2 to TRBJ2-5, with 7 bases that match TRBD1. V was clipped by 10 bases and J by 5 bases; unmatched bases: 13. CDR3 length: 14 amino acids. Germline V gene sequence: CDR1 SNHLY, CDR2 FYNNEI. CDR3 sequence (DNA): TGTGCCACCCAGACAGGGCTCTCTGGCGAGACCCAGTACTTC. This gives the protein CATQTGLSGETQYF.

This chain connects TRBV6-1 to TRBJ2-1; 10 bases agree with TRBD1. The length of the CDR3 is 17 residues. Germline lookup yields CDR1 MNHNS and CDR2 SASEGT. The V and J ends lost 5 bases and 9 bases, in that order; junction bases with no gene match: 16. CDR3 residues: CASSKETGGEGGGEQFF. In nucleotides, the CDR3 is TGTGCCAGCAGTAAAGAGACAGGGGGCGAGGGTGGGGGTGAGCAGTTCTTC.

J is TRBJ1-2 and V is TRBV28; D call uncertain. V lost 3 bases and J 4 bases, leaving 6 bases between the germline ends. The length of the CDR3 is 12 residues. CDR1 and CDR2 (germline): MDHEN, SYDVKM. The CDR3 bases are TGTGCCAGCAGTTTTGTCGGCTATGGCTACACCTTC. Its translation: CASSFVGYGYTF.

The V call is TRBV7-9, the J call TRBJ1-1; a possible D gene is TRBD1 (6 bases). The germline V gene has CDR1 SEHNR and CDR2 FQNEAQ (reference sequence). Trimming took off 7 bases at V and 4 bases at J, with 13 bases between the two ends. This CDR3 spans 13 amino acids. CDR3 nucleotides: TGTGCCAGCACCCCCGGGGGGCTCACTGAAGCTTTCTTT. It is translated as CASTPGGLTEAFF.

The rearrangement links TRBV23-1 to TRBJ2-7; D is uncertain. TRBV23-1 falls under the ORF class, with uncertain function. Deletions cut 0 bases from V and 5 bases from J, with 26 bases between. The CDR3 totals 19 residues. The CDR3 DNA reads TGCGCCAGCAGTCAATCTATCTCGTGGGCCTTTAGGTGGGCAGACGAGCAGTACTTC. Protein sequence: CASSQSISWAFRWADEQYF.

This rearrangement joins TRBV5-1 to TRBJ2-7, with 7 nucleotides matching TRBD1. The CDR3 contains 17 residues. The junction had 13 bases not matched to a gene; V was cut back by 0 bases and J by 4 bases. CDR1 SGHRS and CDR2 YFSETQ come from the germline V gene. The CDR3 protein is CASSLAPLDREIYEQYF. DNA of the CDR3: TGCGCCAGCAGCTTGGCCCCCCTAGACAGGGAGATTTACGAGCAGTACTTC.

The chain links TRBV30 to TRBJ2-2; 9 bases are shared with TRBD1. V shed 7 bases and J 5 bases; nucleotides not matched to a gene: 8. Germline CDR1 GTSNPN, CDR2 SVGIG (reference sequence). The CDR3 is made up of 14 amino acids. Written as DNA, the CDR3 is TGTGCCTTGAGACAGGGGGGTCGAACCGGGGAGCTGTTTTTT. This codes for CALRQGGRTGELFF.

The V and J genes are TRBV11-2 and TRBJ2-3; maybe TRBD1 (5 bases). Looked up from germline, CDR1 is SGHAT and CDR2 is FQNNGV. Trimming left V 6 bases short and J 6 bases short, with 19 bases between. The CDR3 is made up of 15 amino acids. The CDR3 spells CASRYYQGLGDTQYF. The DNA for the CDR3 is TGTGCCAGCAGATATTATCAGGGATTAGGGGATACGCAGTATTTT.

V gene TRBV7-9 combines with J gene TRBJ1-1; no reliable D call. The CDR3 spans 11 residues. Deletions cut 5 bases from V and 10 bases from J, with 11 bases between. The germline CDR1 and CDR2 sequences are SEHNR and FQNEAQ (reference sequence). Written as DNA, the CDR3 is TGTGCCAGCAGCAACCGGGGTGGAGCTTTCTTT. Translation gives CASSNRGGAFF.

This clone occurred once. The CDR3 DNA is TGTGCCAGCTCACCAGGGCTTTACGAGCAGTACTTC. It specifies CASSPGLYEQYF. The chain uses TRBV18 and TRBJ2-7; D call uncertain. The germline V and J ends were trimmed by 2 bases and 4 bases, with 6 bases remaining between them. The CDR3 has 12 amino acids. CDR1 is KGHSH and CDR2 is LQKENI in the germline V gene.

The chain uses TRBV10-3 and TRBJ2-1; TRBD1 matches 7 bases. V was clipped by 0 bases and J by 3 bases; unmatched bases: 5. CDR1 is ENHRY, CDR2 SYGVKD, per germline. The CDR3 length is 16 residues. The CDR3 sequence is CAISESRGPIYNEQFF. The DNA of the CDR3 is TGTGCCATCAGTGAGTCGAGGGGGCCGATCTACAATGAGCAGTTCTTC.

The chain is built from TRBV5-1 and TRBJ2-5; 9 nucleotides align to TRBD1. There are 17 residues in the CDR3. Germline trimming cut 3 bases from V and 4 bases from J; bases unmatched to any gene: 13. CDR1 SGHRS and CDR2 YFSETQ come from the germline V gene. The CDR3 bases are TGCGCCAGCAGCTCGGAAAGTATGGGACAGGGTGGAGAGACCCAGTACTTC. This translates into CASSSESMGQGGETQYF.

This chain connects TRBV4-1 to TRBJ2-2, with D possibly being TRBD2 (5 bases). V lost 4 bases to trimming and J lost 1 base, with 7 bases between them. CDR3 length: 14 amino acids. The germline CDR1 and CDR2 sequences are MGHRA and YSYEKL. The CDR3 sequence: CASSPGENTGELFF. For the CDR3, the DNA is TGCGCCAGCAGCCCCGGGGAGAACACCGGGGAGCTGTTTTTT.